These 21 T cell receptor beta chains share one sample of origin, sequenced in a study of blood T cell repertoires in COVID-19. Assay: immunoSEQ multiplex PCR; the TCRdb copy retains only in-frame clones and omits some. The table shows some 300,000 clones, with about nine tenths occurring only once. Sequences were obtained from peripheral blood. The receptors here all came from a woman aged 25 to 39 who had recovered from COVID-19.

This chain links TRBV6-5 with TRBJ2-2; D is possibly TRBD1 (6 bases). The CDR3 extends over 13 amino acids. V was pared by 5 bases and J by 5 bases, with 9 bases between. From germline, CDR1 is MNHEY and CDR2 SVGAGI. CDR3 region: CASSPGVTGELFF. CDR3 coding DNA: TGTGCCAGCAGTCCAGGGGTAACCGGGGAGCTGTTTTTT.

The V gene is TRBV28, the J gene TRBJ2-7; 9 bases match TRBD1. The germline V gene encodes CDR1 MDHEN and CDR2 SYDVKM. CDR3 length: 16 amino acids. The ends lost 6 bases at V and 1 base at J; junction bases unmatched: 10. This chain's CDR3 is CASRRRTGAVSYEQYF. The CDR3 region has the DNA TGTGCCAGCAGGAGACGGACAGGGGCTGTTTCCTACGAGCAGTACTTC.

The J gene is TRBJ1-5, the V gene TRBV23-1; 8 bases fit TRBD1. TRBV23-1 falls under the ORF class, with uncertain function. The CDR3 has 18 amino acids. V trimming: 0 bases; J trimming: 4 bases; junction bases outside the gene matches: 11. The CDR3 sequence is CASSQSKPGQERNQPQHF. CDR3 coding DNA: TGCGCCAGCAGTCAATCGAAGCCGGGACAGGAGAGGAATCAGCCCCAGCATTTT.

The V and J genes are TRBV5-1 and TRBJ2-3; the match to TRBD2 covers 7 bases. CDR3 length: 15 amino acids. Germline V gene data show CDR1 as SGHRS and CDR2 as YFSETQ. The V segment lost 1 base and the J segment 1 base; nucleotides outside the gene matches: 3. The chain's CDR3 is CASSLTGGRTDTQYF. The CDR3 coding sequence is TGCGCCAGCAGCTTGACGGGGGGACGCACAGATACGCAGTATTTT.

V and J are TRBV29-1 and TRBJ1-6; weak D call: TRBD1 (6 bases). Per germline, CDR1 SQVTM and CDR2 ANQGSEA. With 4 bases removed from V and 10 bases from J, the gap between germline ends came to 17 bases. This CDR3 is 14 amino acids long. In nucleotides, the CDR3 is TGCAGCGTTGCCGAGGGACACCAAACCTCACCCCTCCACTTT. It is translated as CSVAEGHQTSPLHF.

The rearrangement joins TRBV28 to TRBJ2-7; D might be TRBD1 (5 bases). The germline gives CDR1 MDHEN, CDR2 SYDVKM. V lost 9 bases to trimming and J lost 3 bases, with 12 bases between them. The CDR3 has 12 residues. CDR3 residues: CASAGYGYEQYF. For the CDR3, the DNA is TGTGCCAGTGCAGGGTACGGCTACGAGCAGTACTTC.

The rearrangement joins TRBV7-8 to TRBJ1-5; TRBD1 matches 7 bases. Germline loops: CDR1 SGHVS, CDR2 FQNEAQ. V lost 4 bases to trimming and J lost 5 bases; unmatched junction nucleotides: 5. The CDR3 loop spans 14 amino acids. Written as DNA, the CDR3 is TGTGCCAGCAGCTCCGACAGGGAGGATCAGCCCCAGCATTTT. Amino acid sequence: CASSSDREDQPQHF.

Points on this clone: Other nucleotide sequences in the sample specify the same CDR3. V gene TRBV28 combines with J gene TRBJ2-7; possible D gene TRBD2, 6 bases. Trimming took 3 bases from V and 1 from J, leaving 7 bases between them. This CDR3 region has 13 residues. Germline loops: CDR1 MDHEN, CDR2 SYDVKM. Here the CDR3 DNA reads TGTGCCAGCAGTTTGGCGGGATCCTACGAGCAGTACTTC. Its protein product is CASSLAGSYEQYF. Complete variable domain (other parts from reference TRBV28 and TRBJ2-7): DVKVTQSSRYLVKRTGEKVFLECVQDMDHENMFWYRQDPGLGLRLIYFSYDVKMKEKGDIPEGYSVSREKKERFSLILESASTNQTSMYLCASSLAGSYEQYFGPGTRLTVT.

The V call is TRBV9, the J call TRBJ2-5; D may be TRBD2 (6 bases). V lost 3 bases, J lost 4 bases, and 13 bases lay in between. Germline V CDR1 and CDR2: SGDLS, YYNGEE. The CDR3 totals 14 residues. The CDR3 sequence is CASSATLGGETQYF. CDR3 in DNA: TGTGCCAGCAGCGCAACCCTGGGGGGAGAGACCCAGTACTTC.

The chain has TRBV7-3 and TRBJ2-1; 8 bases align to TRBD2. The CDR3 consists of 15 residues. Germline V gives CDR1 SGHTA, CDR2 FQGTGA. After removal of 4 bases from V and 10 bases from J, the junction contained 12 bases not matched to a gene. The CDR3 reads CASSSSGGPSSEQFF. The CDR3 region has the DNA TGTGCCAGCAGCTCCAGCGGGGGCCCGTCGTCCGAGCAGTTCTTC.

This chain uses TRBV30 with TRBJ2-7, with TRBD1 identical over 8 bases. From germline, CDR1 is GTSNPN and CDR2 SVGIG (reference sequence). The length of the CDR3 is 13 residues. V was pared by 5 bases and J by 3 bases, with 6 bases of the junction left unmatched. The CDR3 region has the DNA TGTGCCTGGGTGGGACAGGACCACTACGAGCAGTACTTC. This translates into CAWVGQDHYEQYF.

The gene calls are TRBV19 and TRBJ2-7; the match to TRBD1 covers 10 bases. Per germline, CDR1 LNHDA and CDR2 SQIVND (reference sequence). Trimming removed 6 bases from V and 1 base from J; junction bases left unmatched: 6. The CDR3 is 15 amino acids. CDR3 in amino acids: CASSQGQGFSYEQYF. In DNA, the CDR3 is TGTGCCAGTAGCCAGGGACAGGGGTTTTCCTACGAGCAGTACTTC.

The chain links TRBV28 to TRBJ2-7; D is unclear. The V and J ends lost 2 bases and 7 bases respectively, with 12 bases between them. The CDR3 has 13 residues. The germline V gene has CDR1 MDHEN and CDR2 SYDVKM. DNA of the CDR3: TGTGCCAGCAGTTTAGTATCTAGGTGGGAGCAGTACTTC. As protein: CASSLVSRWEQYF.

The rearrangement joins TRBV6-5 to TRBJ2-3; D not resolved. The CDR3 runs 15 residues. Trimming removed 5 bases from V and 0 bases from J, with 12 bases in between. The germline CDR1 and CDR2 sequences are MNHEY and SVGAGI. The CDR3 DNA reads TGTGCCAGCAGTCCTGAGACAAGTAGCACAGATACGCAGTATTTT. Residues: CASSPETSSTDTQYF.

The V gene is TRBV29-1, the J gene TRBJ1-2; maybe TRBD1 (5 bases). The CDR3 totals 12 residues. Germline values: CDR1 SQVTM, CDR2 ANQGSEA. Trimming left V 4 bases short and J 6 bases short, with 12 bases between. In DNA, the CDR3 is TGCAGCGTTGGTAGGGGTGGCGATGGCTACACCTTC. It translates to CSVGRGGDGYTF.

J is TRBJ2-7 and V is TRBV18; 11 bases match TRBD1. The CDR3 consists of 16 residues. Germline V gene lookup returns CDR1 KGHSH and CDR2 LQKENI. V dropped 2 bases and J dropped 7; count of bases not matched to a gene: 10. This CDR3 is CASSPGQDRGRREQYF. The CDR3 coding sequence is TGTGCCAGCTCACCAGGTCAGGACAGGGGGCGTCGGGAGCAGTACTTC.

V and J are TRBV7-9 and TRBJ2-3, with 8 bases identical to TRBD1. This CDR3 spans 13 amino acids. The J segment lost 3 bases and the V segment lost 6 bases, leaving 2 bases of the junction unmatched. Germline V gene sequence: CDR1 SEHNR, CDR2 FQNEAQ (reference sequence). The CDR3 loop reads CASRDRVTDTQYF. DNA for the CDR3: TGTGCCAGCAGGGACAGGGTAACAGATACGCAGTATTTT.

The rearrangement joins TRBV5-1 to TRBJ2-2; 9 bases align to TRBD1. Per germline, CDR1 SGHRS and CDR2 YFSETQ. This CDR3 contains 15 residues. The J segment lost 5 bases and the V segment lost 0 bases, leaving 2 bases of the junction unmatched. The CDR3 loop reads CASSLDGQGTGELFF. The CDR3 nucleotides read TGCGCCAGCAGCTTGGACGGACAGGGGACCGGGGAGCTGTTTTTT.

The rearrangement joins TRBV2 to TRBJ2-7, with TRBD2 as a possible D gene (6 bases). Germline V gene sequence: CDR1 SNHLY, CDR2 FYNNEI. The CDR3 consists of 14 residues. V was clipped by 7 bases and J by 5 bases, with 18 bases between them. The CDR3 reads CASTAGRELDEQYF. In nucleotides, the CDR3 is TGTGCCAGCACCGCCGGGCGGGAATTGGACGAGCAGTACTTC.

The J gene is TRBJ2-1, the V gene TRBV4-1; D is possibly TRBD1 (6 bases). The V and J ends lost 0 bases and 3 bases respectively, with 9 bases between them. CDR3 length: 15 residues. The germline V gene encodes CDR1 MGHRA and CDR2 YSYEKL. This CDR3 is CASSQDGGLYNEQFF. Here the CDR3 DNA reads TGCGCCAGCAGCCAAGATGGGGGCCTCTACAATGAGCAGTTCTTC.

The CDR3 protein is CASSEGLNTEAFF. In DNA form, the CDR3 reads TGTGCCAGCAGTGAAGGGCTGAACACTGAAGCTTTCTTT. The chain combines TRBV2 with TRBJ1-1; no clear D. Germline V gene sequence: CDR1 SNHLY, CDR2 FYNNEI. Trimming removed 1 base from V and 0 bases from J, with 3 bases in between. This CDR3 region has 13 residues.